The source of this T cell receptor beta chain is a study of CD8 T cells in Susac syndrome. V was shortened by 4 bases and J by 7 bases, with 17 bases between the two germline ends. Germline V gene sequence: CDR1 DFQATT, CDR2 SNEGSKA (reference sequence). The CDR3 consists of 13 residues. Sequencing of TCR beta drew on CD8+ and CD4+ T cells from blood. Matching for age and sex applied to the controls, who were healthy donors. Points from the study as a whole: In its TCR sequencing and HLA analysis, the study acknowledged that the number of individuals was relatively small.

As to this clonotype: Its antigen is as yet unknown.

Random hexamers were used to reverse transcribe an amount of about 0.45 to 1 ug RNA. TCR beta CDR3 was amplified by immunoSEQ multiplex PCR. This amplification extended across 54 Vbeta and 13 Jbeta segments. TCRdb fed the immunoSEQ multiplex PCR reads into MiXCR, producing one record per CDR3 protein. The sample consists of some 170,000 distinct CDR3 sequences, roughly 94% of them appearing once. The chain recombines TRBV20-1 with TRBJ2-7; a possible D gene is TRBD2 (6 bases). The sample taken for sequencing was CD4+ T cells from PBMCs. The receptor was isolated from a human donor in good health. CDR3 residues: CSANGGRDREQYF. The CDR3 coding sequence is TGCAGTGCTAACGGAGGGCGGGATCGGGAGCAGTACTTC.